The 26 T cell receptor beta chains below all came from one sample that was sequenced in a study of OX40 agonist ivuxolimab in advanced cancers. Sequencing used immunoSEQ multiplex PCR; TCRdb keeps in-frame clones, though not all of them. The sample lists about 82,000 clones; 80% to 90% were seen once. The sequences come from CD4+ or CD8+ T cells sorted from blood, collected in a trial of the OX40 agonist ivuxolimab. Receptor source: an adult with an advanced solid tumor such as melanoma, head and neck, liver or kidney cancer.

This clone appeared once. V usage is TRBV10-3 and J usage is TRBJ1-2; D remains unclear. CDR1 is ENHRY, CDR2 SYGVKD, per germline. V dropped 0 bases and J dropped 8 bases, with 10 bases sitting between them. This CDR3 spans 13 amino acids. This CDR3 reads CAISESFGGGYTF. The CDR3 bases are TGTGCCATCAGTGAGTCTTTTGGAGGCGGCTACACCTTC.

This sequence joins TRBV5-1 and TRBJ2-7; D is ambiguous. This CDR3 comprises 14 residues. Germline CDR1 and CDR2: SGHRS and YFSETQ. Deletions cut 3 bases from V and 2 bases from J, with 12 bases between. CDR3 nucleotide sequence: TGCGCCAGCAGCTGGGTTGGGATCACCTACGAGCAGTACTTC. Its translation is CASSWVGITYEQYF.

This clone is a singleton in its sample. The V and J genes are TRBV28 and TRBJ2-5; 14 positions match TRBD2. In germline, CDR1 is MDHEN, CDR2 SYDVKM. The CDR3 has 17 amino acids. J gave up 5 bases and V 5 bases, and 10 bases lay outside the gene matches. CDR3 protein: CASSGGRGLAGAETQYF. CDR3 DNA sequence: TGTGCCAGCAGTGGGGGGAGGGGACTAGCGGGAGCGGAGACCCAGTACTTC.

The chain couples TRBV28 to TRBJ1-4, with D perhaps TRBD1 (6 bases). Between the trimmed V and J ends, which lost 6 bases and 3 bases, there was a span of 14 bases. Germline CDR1 is MDHEN and CDR2 is SYDVKM. There are 15 residues in the CDR3. The CDR3 nucleotides are TGTGCCAGCAGCCCGACCGGGACATCTAATGAAAAACTGTTTTTT. Translating it yields CASSPTGTSNEKLFF. Full variable domain (outside the CDR3, taken from reference TRBV28 and TRBJ1-4): DVKVTQSSRYLVKRTGEKVFLECVQDMDHENMFWYRQDPGLGLRLIYFSYDVKMKEKGDIPEGYSVSREKKERFSLILESASTNQTSMYLCASSPTGTSNEKLFFGSGTQLSVL.

This chain uses TRBV7-9 with TRBJ1-1, with D possibly being TRBD1 (5 bases). The CDR3 spans 14 residues. The germline V gene has CDR1 SEHNR and CDR2 FQNEAQ (reference sequence). Trimming cost V 3 bases and J 1 base, with 9 bases left between them. The CDR3 loop reads CASSFRGANTEAFF. The DNA for the CDR3 is TGTGCCAGCAGCTTCCGAGGGGCGAACACTGAAGCTTTCTTT.

This sequence joins TRBV21-1 and TRBJ2-5; the table's D call TRBD2 went unverified against the DNA. TRBV21-1 is flagged as a pseudogene. The CDR3 runs 16 residues. In nucleotides, the CDR3 is TGTGCCAGCAGCAAATGTCTAGCGGGAGACAAAGAGACCCAGTACTTC. As protein: CASSKCLAGDKETQYF.

This clone was observed once. The chain uses TRBV7-2 and TRBJ1-5; no definite D call. The CDR3 spans 13 residues. The V end lost 1 base, the J end lost 15 bases, and 16 bases lay between the germline ends. The germline gives CDR1 SGHTA, CDR2 FQGNSA. CDR3 in DNA: TGTGCCAGCAGCTTAGTTAGGACTGGTTCTTGGCATTTT. It is translated as CASSLVRTGSWHF.

The V gene is TRBV7-3, the J gene TRBJ1-2; weak D call: TRBD1 (6 bases). CDR1 and CDR2 (germline): SGHTA, FQGTGA. The CDR3 runs 13 residues. V shed 5 bases and J shed 2 bases, with 9 bases lying between them. The CDR3 region is CASSQDRNYGYTF. The CDR3 DNA sequence: TGTGCCAGCAGCCAGGACAGAAACTATGGCTACACCTTC.

V gene TRBV6-6 combines with J gene TRBJ2-2; no definite D call. V was shortened by 0 bases and J by 3 bases, with 8 bases between the two germline ends. The CDR3 runs to 15 residues. CDR1 and CDR2 (germline): MNHNY, SVGAGI (reference sequence). In nucleotides, the CDR3 is TGTGCCAGCAGTTACTCGACAAAAGACACCGGGGAGCTGTTTTTT. Translation gives CASSYSTKDTGELFF.

The CDR3 sequence is CASSKAVSYEQYF. The CDR3 DNA follows: TGTGCCAGTAGCAAGGCCGTATCCTACGAGCAGTACTTC. The J gene is TRBJ2-7, the V gene TRBV19, with D uncertain. Trimming removed 6 bases from V and 1 base from J, with 10 bases in between. Germline CDR1 is LNHDA and CDR2 is SQIVND (reference sequence). This CDR3 spans 13 amino acids.

The V gene is TRBV30, the J gene TRBJ1-5; tentatively, D is TRBD1 (5 bases). This CDR3 contains 13 residues. V was shortened by 4 bases and J by 6 bases, with 13 bases between the two germline ends. Germline CDR1 GTSNPN, CDR2 SVGIG (reference sequence). CDR3 coding DNA: TGTGCCTGGACTGGGGCCTCTCCTCAGCCCCAGCATTTT. Its translation: CAWTGASPQPQHF.

J is TRBJ2-7 and V is TRBV9; perhaps D is TRBD1 or TRBD2 (5 bases each). Germline CDR1 reads SGDLS; CDR2 reads YYNGEE. The CDR3 is made up of 15 amino acids. V was trimmed by 4 bases and J by 0 bases, leaving 14 bases between them. CDR3 amino acids: CASSPPGGSSYEQYF. The CDR3 DNA sequence: TGTGCCAGCAGCCCACCTGGGGGTTCCTCCTACGAGCAGTACTTC.

The V call is TRBV27, the J call TRBJ2-7, with 12 bases aligning to TRBD1. The CDR3 totals 15 residues. The V gene's germline CDR1 is MNHEY and CDR2 SMNVEV (reference sequence). V trimming: 6 bases; J trimming: 1 base; junction bases outside the gene matches: 4. This CDR3 is CASRGQGARSYEQYF. The CDR3 DNA reads as TGTGCCAGCAGGGGACAGGGGGCAAGGTCCTACGAGCAGTACTTC.

The chain employs TRBV27 and TRBJ1-5; D is uncertain. Germline V lookup: CDR1 MNHEY, CDR2 SMNVEV (reference sequence). CDR3 length: 15 amino acids. Trimming stripped 5 bases from V and 0 bases from J, with 11 bases between. The CDR3 DNA is TGTGCCAGCAGTCCCCGGACGGTTAGCAATCAGCCCCAGCATTTT. Protein product: CASSPRTVSNQPQHF.

This chain connects TRBV28 to TRBJ2-7; TRBD2 aligns across 12 bases. From germline, CDR1 is MDHEN and CDR2 SYDVKM. The J segment lost 1 base and the V segment lost 2 bases, leaving 9 bases of the junction unmatched. The CDR3 consists of 18 residues. CDR3 in DNA: TGTGCCAGCAGTTTACCCGGACTAGCGGGACAACATTCCTACGAGCAGTACTTC. Amino acids: CASSLPGLAGQHSYEQYF.

This clone turned up a few times. Written as DNA, the CDR3 is TGTGCCAGCAGTTCTCTGACAGGTCACAATCAGCCCCAGCATTTT. This gives the protein CASSSLTGHNQPQHF. The gene calls are TRBV27 and TRBJ1-5; the D gene is possibly TRBD1 (6 bases). The CDR3 has 15 residues. Per germline, CDR1 MNHEY and CDR2 SMNVEV (reference sequence). V lost 4 bases, J lost 3 bases, and 13 bases lay in between.

V usage is TRBV19 and J usage is TRBJ2-7, with 9 bases that match TRBD1. The CDR3 runs to 13 residues. The V gene end was trimmed by 4 bases and the J gene end by 2 bases; junction bases not matched to a gene: 0. Germline V CDR1 and CDR2: LNHDA, SQIVND (reference sequence). In DNA, the CDR3 is TGTGCCAGTAGTAACAGGGGGCCCTACGAGCAGTACTTC. Translated, it gives CASSNRGPYEQYF.

The chain links TRBV7-3 to TRBJ2-1; D perhaps matches TRBD1 (6 bases). The CDR3 runs to 13 residues. CDR1 SGHTA and CDR2 FQGTGA come from the germline V gene. V lost 5 bases to trimming and J lost 6 bases, with 11 bases between them. DNA for the CDR3: TGTGCCAGCAGCCGTGGACAGACCAATGAGCAGTTCTTC. Translating gives CASSRGQTNEQFF. Filled out from reference TRBV7-3 and TRBJ2-1, the complete variable domain reads GAGVSQTPSNKVTEKGKYVELRCDPISGHTALYWYRQSLGQGPEFLIYFQGTGAADDSGLPNDRFFAVRPEGSVSTLKIQRTERGDSAVYLCASSRGQTNEQFFGPGTRLTVL.

CDR3 in DNA: TGCAGCGTGAAGGTCACGGGTCAGCCCCAGCATTTT. It translates to CSVKVTGQPQHF. The chain is built from TRBV29-1 and TRBJ1-5; D gene ambiguous. Germline V gives CDR1 SQVTM, CDR2 ANQGSEA. The CDR3 totals 12 residues. The germline V and J ends were trimmed by 6 bases and 6 bases, with 12 bases remaining between them.

The rearrangement links TRBV27 to TRBJ1-2, with unresolved D. Germline CDR1 MNHEY, CDR2 SMNVEV (reference sequence). V was cut by 2 bases and J by 5 bases, with 15 bases left in between. The CDR3 length is 15 residues. This chain's CDR3 is CASSLNGGPGYGYTF. The CDR3 DNA is TGTGCCAGCAGTTTAAACGGAGGGCCGGGGTATGGCTACACCTTC.

The gene calls are TRBV18 and TRBJ2-1; TRBD1 or TRBD2 may be the D gene (6 bases each). CDR3 length: 15 amino acids. The germline gives CDR1 KGHSH, CDR2 LQKENI. V lost 2 bases and J 5 bases, leaving 13 bases between the germline ends. The CDR3 DNA reads TGTGCCAGCTCACCAATACTAGCAGGGGACAATGAGCAGTTCTTC. Translated: CASSPILAGDNEQFF.

This clone was recorded only once. V gene TRBV7-2 combines with J gene TRBJ1-5, with D possibly matching TRBD1 (5 bases). The germline V and J ends were trimmed by 4 bases and 4 bases, with 11 bases remaining between them. Germline V gene sequence: CDR1 SGHTA, CDR2 FQGNSA. The CDR3 is 14 amino acids. CDR3 region: CASSWGMGNQPQHF. CDR3 coding DNA: TGTGCCAGCAGCTGGGGGATGGGGAATCAGCCCCAGCATTTT.

The chain uses TRBV5-1 and TRBJ2-7; D perhaps matches TRBD2 (6 bases). Germline loops: CDR1 SGHRS, CDR2 YFSETQ. V was clipped by 4 bases and J by 7 bases, with 12 bases between them. This CDR3 comprises 12 residues. The CDR3 DNA reads TGCGCCAGCAGCCTGGGACTGGGGGAGCAGTACTTC. It is translated as CASSLGLGEQYF.

This clone showed up just a few times. The chain recombines TRBV6-6 with TRBJ1-2, with 7 bases matching TRBD1. Germline CDR1 MNHNY, CDR2 SVGAGI (reference sequence). Trimming removed 4 bases from V and 8 bases from J; junction bases left unmatched: 10. CDR3 length equals 14 residues. CDR3 in DNA: TGTGCCAGCAGTTTTAACGACAGGGCTCAGGGCTACACCTTC. Translated, it gives CASSFNDRAQGYTF.

The chain employs TRBV29-1 and TRBJ1-1; 7 bases fit TRBD1. V was clipped by 4 bases and J by 4 bases; unmatched bases: 9. There are 14 residues in the CDR3. Looked up from germline, CDR1 is SQVTM and CDR2 is ANQGSEA. The DNA of the CDR3 is TGCAGCGTTGCCCCGACAGGGCCGGGCACTGAAGCTTTCTTT. This codes for CSVAPTGPGTEAFF.

The count of this clone is one. The chain combines TRBV12-1 with TRBJ2-5. TRBV12-1 is a pseudogene segment. The CDR3 spans 12 residues. The CDR3 DNA is TGTGCCAGCAGCTTTAAGTCGGAGACCCAGTACTTC. The encoded protein is CASSFKSETQYF.